This is a list of T cell receptor beta chains from one sample in a study of identifying expanded T cells in peripheral blood. TCRdb keeps only in-frame clones here, not all; method: immunoSEQ multiplex PCR. The sample contains around 100,000 clones, 75% to 90% of which appear only once. The material sequenced was blood. Every receptor here comes from a person aged 18 to 75 in good health. Each CDR3 is given without its conserved first and last residue. The order of the fields is V gene, J gene, clone size, CDR3 length, D gene, CDR3 protein. A D gene is named only where the DNA matches it firmly. Clone size is not always given. Where it is, it says once, few, many or a class for expanded clones.

V gene: TRBV5-1
J gene: TRBJ1-2
clone size: .
CDR3 length: 11
D gene: .
CDR3 protein: ASSSDGIYGYT

V gene: TRBV6-1
J gene: TRBJ1-5
clone size: .
CDR3 length: 13
D gene: .
CDR3 protein: ASNKDQGSNQPQH

V gene: TRBV5-4
J gene: TRBJ2-1
clone size: .
CDR3 length: 13
D gene: .
CDR3 protein: ASSSRNGEYNEQF

V gene: TRBV18
J gene: TRBJ2-5
clone size: .
CDR3 length: 15
D gene: TRBD1
CDR3 protein: ASSPRPGTGASETQY

V gene: TRBV6-1
J gene: TRBJ2-3
clone size: .
CDR3 length: 13
D gene: .
CDR3 protein: ASSSEASWSDTQY

V gene: TRBV5-5
J gene: TRBJ2-3
clone size: .
CDR3 length: 13
D gene: TRBD1
CDR3 protein: ASSLVGGRTDTQY

V gene: TRBV5-1
J gene: TRBJ2-1
clone size: .
CDR3 length: 13
D gene: .
CDR3 protein: ASSIRQLSYNEQF

V gene: TRBV2
J gene: TRBJ1-2
clone size: .
CDR3 length: 13
D gene: .
CDR3 protein: ASILAGEGNYGYT

V gene: TRBV5-6
J gene: TRBJ1-1
clone size: .
CDR3 length: 12
D gene: TRBD1
CDR3 protein: ASSWTGRDTEAF

V gene: TRBV11-3
J gene: TRBJ2-3
clone size: .
CDR3 length: 14
D gene: .
CDR3 protein: ASSFTGMKGTDTQY

V gene: TRBV5-1
J gene: TRBJ1-5
clone size: .
CDR3 length: 12
D gene: .
CDR3 protein: ASSLDPGNQPQH

V gene: TRBV5-1
J gene: TRBJ1-3
clone size: .
CDR3 length: 15
D gene: .
CDR3 protein: ASSLDSPGDSGNTIY

V gene: TRBV29-1
J gene: TRBJ2-2
clone size: .
CDR3 length: 14
D gene: TRBD1
CDR3 protein: SVGGGRQAITGELF

V gene: TRBV19
J gene: TRBJ1-1
clone size: .
CDR3 length: 12
D gene: .
CDR3 protein: ASNTVPDGTEAF

V gene: TRBV30
J gene: TRBJ1-1
clone size: .
CDR3 length: 9
D gene: .
CDR3 protein: AWASNTEAF

V gene: TRBV18
J gene: TRBJ1-3
clone size: .
CDR3 length: 15
D gene: TRBD1
CDR3 protein: ASSPYPTGSPGNTIY

V gene: TRBV19
J gene: TRBJ2-1
clone size: .
CDR3 length: 10
D gene: .
CDR3 protein: AVDLAYNEQF

V gene: TRBV5-1
J gene: TRBJ2-1
clone size: once
CDR3 length: 14
D gene: TRBD1
CDR3 protein: ASSPGSTGRVNEQF

V gene: TRBV9
J gene: TRBJ1-3
clone size: .
CDR3 length: 13
D gene: .
CDR3 protein: ASSETTGIGNTIY

V gene: TRBV6-1
J gene: TRBJ1-6
clone size: few
CDR3 length: 13
D gene: TRBD1
CDR3 protein: ASSDGTGDNSPLH

V gene: TRBV5-1
J gene: TRBJ2-5
clone size: .
CDR3 length: 14
D gene: TRBD2
CDR3 protein: ASSPGLAGGLETQY

V gene: TRBV11-2
J gene: TRBJ2-7
clone size: .
CDR3 length: 12
D gene: TRBD2
CDR3 protein: ASSTLAGRYEQY

V gene: TRBV5-1
J gene: TRBJ1-1
clone size: .
CDR3 length: 11
D gene: .
CDR3 protein: ASSLGENTEAF

V gene: TRBV4-3
J gene: TRBJ2-5
clone size: .
CDR3 length: 13
D gene: .
CDR3 protein: ASSQVQGNQETQY

V gene: TRBV7-3
J gene: TRBJ1-1
clone size: once
CDR3 length: 11
D gene: TRBD1
CDR3 protein: ASGGGEGTEAF

V gene: TRBV5-1
J gene: TRBJ1-3
clone size: .
CDR3 length: 13
D gene: TRBD1
CDR3 protein: ASSPGGSSGNTIY

V gene: TRBV6-5
J gene: TRBJ2-3
clone size: .
CDR3 length: 13
D gene: .
CDR3 protein: ASSYFLASTDTQY

V gene: TRBV5-1
J gene: TRBJ1-1
clone size: .
CDR3 length: 13
D gene: TRBD1
CDR3 protein: ASVGQGARDTEAF

V gene: TRBV6-1
J gene: TRBJ2-5
clone size: once
CDR3 length: 11
D gene: TRBD2
CDR3 protein: ASSLAAQETQY

V gene: TRBV2
J gene: TRBJ1-1
clone size: .
CDR3 length: 13
D gene: TRBD1
CDR3 protein: ASNPDRVKNTEAF

V gene: TRBV11-3
J gene: TRBJ1-1
clone size: .
CDR3 length: 12
D gene: .
CDR3 protein: ASSLSSASNGVF

V gene: TRBV2
J gene: TRBJ2-1
clone size: .
CDR3 length: 12
D gene: .
CDR3 protein: ASLGQIQYNEQF

V gene: TRBV10-1
J gene: TRBJ2-3
clone size: .
CDR3 length: 13
D gene: .
CDR3 protein: ASSEDSVWTDTQY

V gene: TRBV5-5
J gene: TRBJ2-1
clone size: .
CDR3 length: 13
D gene: TRBD2
CDR3 protein: ASSSAGFTYNEQF

V gene: TRBV10-3
J gene: TRBJ2-1
clone size: .
CDR3 length: 15
D gene: .
CDR3 protein: AISEFFRYVGYNEQF

V gene: TRBV19
J gene: TRBJ1-5
clone size: .
CDR3 length: 14
D gene: .
CDR3 protein: ASSIPSWRDNQPQH

V gene: TRBV29-1
J gene: TRBJ2-3
clone size: once
CDR3 length: 10
D gene: .
CDR3 protein: SVDWGTDTQY

V gene: TRBV30
J gene: TRBJ2-7
clone size: .
CDR3 length: 14
D gene: .
CDR3 protein: AWSRGGGFSSYEQY

V gene: TRBV6-6
J gene: TRBJ2-5
clone size: .
CDR3 length: 12
D gene: .
CDR3 protein: ASRAWGGLETQY

V gene: TRBV1
J gene: TRBJ1-2
clone size: once
CDR3 length: 13
D gene: .
CDR3 protein: TSSQEPAGHYGYT

V gene: TRBV5-8
J gene: TRBJ2-5
clone size: .
CDR3 length: 16
D gene: .
CDR3 protein: ASSLGYFLGIPQETQY

V gene: TRBV30
J gene: TRBJ1-1
clone size: .
CDR3 length: 12
D gene: TRBD1
CDR3 protein: AWSAGTGNTEAF

V gene: TRBV19
J gene: TRBJ2-2
clone size: .
CDR3 length: 12
D gene: TRBD1
CDR3 protein: ATSGQGVTGELF